This section outlines one TCR beta chain sequence together with its context. The sample originates from a study of blood T cell repertoires in COVID-19. CDR1 is SGHVS, CDR2 FNYEAQ, per germline. This CDR3 contains 15 residues. The J segment lost 6 bases and the V segment lost 2 bases, leaving 8 bases of the junction unmatched. Clinical history reported by participants formed the basis on which cohorts were assigned. Sequencing was performed with immunoSEQ multiplex PCR; in TCRdb, only in-frame clones are kept and a portion is missing. The data contain under 200,000 clones, approximately 80% of them seen just once; the ten biggest clones take up about 5.5%.

V and J are TRBV7-6 and TRBJ1-2; 8 nucleotides match TRBD1. The TCR sequence derives from a woman aged 60-75 years with acute COVID-19. The sequenced sample was PBMCs or T cells enriched from blood (not recorded which). CDR3 DNA sequence: TGTGCCAGCAGCTTATGGGGGGCACAGGGGGATGGCTACACCTTC. Amino acid sequence: CASSLWGAQGDGYTF.